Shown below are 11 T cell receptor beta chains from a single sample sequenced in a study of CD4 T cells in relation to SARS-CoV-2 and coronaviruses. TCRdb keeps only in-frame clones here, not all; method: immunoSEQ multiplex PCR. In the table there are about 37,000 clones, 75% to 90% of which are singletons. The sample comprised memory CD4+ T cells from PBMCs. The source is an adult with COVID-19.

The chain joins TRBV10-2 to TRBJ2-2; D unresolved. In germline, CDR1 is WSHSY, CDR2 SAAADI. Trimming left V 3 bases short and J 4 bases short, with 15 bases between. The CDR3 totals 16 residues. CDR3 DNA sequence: TGCGCCAGCAGTGATGGGCAGACCCCGAGCACCGGGGAGCTGTTTTTT. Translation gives CASSDGQTPSTGELFF.

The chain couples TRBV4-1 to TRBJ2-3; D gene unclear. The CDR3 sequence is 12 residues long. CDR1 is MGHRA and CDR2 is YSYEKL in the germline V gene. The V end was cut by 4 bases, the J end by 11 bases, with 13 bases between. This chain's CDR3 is CASSPTGRMQYF. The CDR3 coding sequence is TGCGCCAGCAGCCCCACTGGGCGGATGCAGTATTTT.

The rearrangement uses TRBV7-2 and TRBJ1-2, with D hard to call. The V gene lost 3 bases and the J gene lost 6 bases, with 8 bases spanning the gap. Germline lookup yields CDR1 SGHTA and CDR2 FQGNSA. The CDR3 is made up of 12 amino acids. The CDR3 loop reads CASSFNSDGYTF. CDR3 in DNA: TGTGCCAGCAGCTTTAACAGCGATGGCTACACCTTC. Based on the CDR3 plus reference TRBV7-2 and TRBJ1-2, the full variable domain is GAGVSQSPSNKVTEKGKDVELRCDPISGHTALYWYRQSLGQGLEFLIYFQGNSAPDKSGLPSDRFSAERTGGSVSTLTIQRTQQEDSAVYLCASSFNSDGYTFGSGTRLTVV.

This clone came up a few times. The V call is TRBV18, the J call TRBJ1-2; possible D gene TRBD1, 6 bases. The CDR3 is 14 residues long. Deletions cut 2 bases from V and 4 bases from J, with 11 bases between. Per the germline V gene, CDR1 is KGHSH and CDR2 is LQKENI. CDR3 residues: CASSPADSPYGYTF. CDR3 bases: TGTGCCAGCTCACCAGCGGACAGCCCCTATGGCTACACCTTC.

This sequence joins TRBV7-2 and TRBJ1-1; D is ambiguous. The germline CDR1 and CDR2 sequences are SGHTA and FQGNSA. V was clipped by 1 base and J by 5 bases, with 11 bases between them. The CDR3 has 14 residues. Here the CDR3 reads CASSLGPRGTEAFF. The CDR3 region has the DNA TGTGCCAGCAGCTTAGGTCCAAGAGGAACTGAAGCTTTCTTT. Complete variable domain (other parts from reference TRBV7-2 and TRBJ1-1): GAGVSQSPSNKVTEKGKDVELRCDPISGHTALYWYRQSLGQGLEFLIYFQGNSAPDKSGLPSDRFSAERTGGSVSTLTIQRTQQEDSAVYLCASSLGPRGTEAFFGQGTRLTVV.

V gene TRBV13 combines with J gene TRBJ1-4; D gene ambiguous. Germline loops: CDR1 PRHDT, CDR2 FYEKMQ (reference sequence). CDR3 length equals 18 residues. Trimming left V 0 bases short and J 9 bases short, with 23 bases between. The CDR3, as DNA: TGTGCCAGCAGCTTAGGAGGAAGCGAATTCCTTGGGATGAAAAAACTGTTTTTT. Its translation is CASSLGGSEFLGMKKLFF.

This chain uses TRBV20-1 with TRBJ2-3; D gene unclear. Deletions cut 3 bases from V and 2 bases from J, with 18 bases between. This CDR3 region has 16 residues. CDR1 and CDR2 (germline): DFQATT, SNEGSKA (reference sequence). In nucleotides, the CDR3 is TGCAGTGCTAGTAGGGATGGCAAAATTGACACAGATACGCAGTATTTT. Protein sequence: CSASRDGKIDTDTQYF.

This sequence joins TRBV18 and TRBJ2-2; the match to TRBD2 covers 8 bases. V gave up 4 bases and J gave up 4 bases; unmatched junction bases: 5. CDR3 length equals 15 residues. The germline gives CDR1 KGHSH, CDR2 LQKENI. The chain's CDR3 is CASSQVAGTTGELFF. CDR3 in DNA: TGTGCCAGCTCACAGGTAGCGGGAACCACCGGGGAGCTGTTTTTT.

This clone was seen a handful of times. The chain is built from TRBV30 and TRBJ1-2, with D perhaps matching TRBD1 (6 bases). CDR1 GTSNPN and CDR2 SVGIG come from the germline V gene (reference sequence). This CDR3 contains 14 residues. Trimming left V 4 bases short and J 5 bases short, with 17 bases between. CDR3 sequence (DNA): TGTGCCTGGACCAAAGACAGGCTTCAGTATGGCTACACCTTC. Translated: CAWTKDRLQYGYTF.

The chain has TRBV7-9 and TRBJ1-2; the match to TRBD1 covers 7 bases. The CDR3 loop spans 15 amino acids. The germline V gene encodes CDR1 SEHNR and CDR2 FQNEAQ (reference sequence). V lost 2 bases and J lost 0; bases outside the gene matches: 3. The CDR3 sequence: CASSLRTGPNYGYTF. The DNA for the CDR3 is TGTGCCAGCAGCTTAAGGACAGGCCCTAACTATGGCTACACCTTC.

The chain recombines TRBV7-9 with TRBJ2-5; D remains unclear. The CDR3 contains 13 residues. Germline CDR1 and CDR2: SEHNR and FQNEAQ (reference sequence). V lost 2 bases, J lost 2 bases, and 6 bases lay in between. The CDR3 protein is CASSLIEQETQYF. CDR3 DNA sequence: TGTGCCAGCAGCTTAATAGAGCAAGAGACCCAGTACTTC.